The 20 T cell receptor beta chains given below trace back to one sample, sequenced in a study of regulatory T cells in long-lasting Graves disease. Construction of the TCR beta libraries employed iRepertoire HTBI primers in conjunction with Arm-PCR of CDR3 regions. One entry per CDR3 protein results from TCRdb running MiXCR on the multiplex PCR reads. Of hundreds of thousands of distinct CDR3 sequences in the sample, approximately 15% were seen once. This sample's time point: newly diagnosed GD, antithyroid drugs for less than 3 months. With RNA extracted from PBMCs as input, the TCR library was made. These data were also filed under a second study, of T cells in Graves' hyperthyroidism and ophthalmopathy.

The sample was peripheral blood mononuclear cells (PBMCs), taken at new diagnosis, from a patient treated with antithyroid drugs. The receptors originated from a young man with Graves disease.

In this sample, this clonotype turned up a few times. The gene calls are TRBV6-1 and TRBJ1-2; TRBD1 matches at 8 bases. V gave up 0 bases and J gave up 6 bases; unmatched junction bases: 9. The CDR3 is made up of 16 amino acids. CDR1 and CDR2 (germline): MNHNS, SASEGT. CDR3 sequence reads: CASSEAFLAGGDGYTF. The DNA of the CDR3 is TGTGCCAGCAGTGAAGCCTTCTTGGCAGGGGGCGATGGCTACACCTTC.

This clonotype was observed many times. The chain recombines TRBV12-5 with TRBJ1-2, with D perhaps TRBD1 (5 bases). The CDR3 is 12 amino acids. The V end was cut by 2 bases, the J end by 12 bases, with 13 bases between. Germline assignment: CDR1 LGHNT and CDR2 FRNRAP. CDR3 region: CASGLPQGTHTF. The CDR3 DNA reads as TGTGCTAGTGGTTTGCCCCAGGGCACACACACCTTC.

This clonotype was detected ten times or more. The DNA of the CDR3 is TGTGCCAGCAGTTTAATTCTAGGGAACAATGAGCAGTTCTTC. The encoded protein is CASSLILGNNEQFF. The chain combines TRBV12-3 or TRBV12-4 with TRBJ2-1; no clear D. V lost 2 bases and J lost 5, with 10 bases in between. The CDR3 has 14 amino acids.

About this clonotype itself: A junction boundary mismatches the germline segment, possibly from a read error. The V gene is TRBV10-3, the J gene TRBJ2-3, with 9 bases aligning to TRBD2. The CDR3 sequence is 18 residues long. Germline V gene sequence: CDR1 ENHRY, CDR2 SYGVKD. CDR3 sequence (DNA): TGTGCCGTCCTTAGCGGGGGCCACACCACAGGGCTCACATATACGCAGTATTTT. Encoded protein: CAVLSGGHTTGLTYTQYF.

This clonotype appeared many times. CDR3 coding DNA: TGTGCCAGCATTTTGACACCCACCTACGAGCAGTACTTC. It encodes CASILTPTYEQYF. The rearrangement joins TRBV2 to TRBJ2-7, with D uncertain. The length of the CDR3 is 13 residues. The V gene lost 7 bases and the J gene lost 2 bases, with 12 bases spanning the gap. Germline assignment: CDR1 SNHLY and CDR2 FYNNEI.

At least ten counts were recorded for this clonotype. V is TRBV7-9 and J is TRBJ2-1; 7 nucleotides match TRBD2. Trimming at V came to 5 bases and at J to 3 bases, leaving 7 bases not matched to a gene. CDR1 is SEHNR, CDR2 FQNEAQ, per germline (reference sequence). This CDR3 is built from 15 residues. DNA of the CDR3: TGTGCCAGCAGCCGGCCCGGGACTAACTACAATGAGCAGTTCTTC. Protein product: CASSRPGTNYNEQFF.

V usage is TRBV20-1 and J usage is TRBJ2-1, with D tentatively TRBD2 (5 bases). V lost 3 bases to trimming and J lost 0 bases, with 12 bases between them. The CDR3 spans 15 residues. Germline V gene data show CDR1 as DFQATT and CDR2 as SNEGSKA (reference sequence). The chain's CDR3 is CSASGLLSSYNEQFF. CDR3 coding DNA: TGCAGTGCTAGCGGACTGTTAAGCTCCTACAATGAGCAGTTCTTC.

This clonotype was counted ten times or more. This chain uses TRBV6-2 or TRBV6-3 with TRBJ2-7; 8 bases are shared with TRBD2. V was clipped by 2 bases and J by 5 bases; unmatched bases: 5. The CDR3 has 14 residues. CDR1 and CDR2 from the germline V gene are MNHEY and SVGEGT. CDR3 protein: CASSYLAGGHEQYF. In nucleotides, the CDR3 is TGTGCCAGCAGTTACCTCGCGGGAGGCCACGAGCAGTACTTC.

Many counts were recorded for this clonotype. The V and J genes are TRBV15 and TRBJ1-2; D possibly corresponds to TRBD1 (5 bases). The germline V gene has CDR1 LNHNV and CDR2 YYDKDF (reference sequence). Trimming cost V 5 bases and J 2 bases, with 15 bases left between them. The CDR3 is 15 amino acids. Here the CDR3 reads CATSPHGGSNYGYTF. In DNA form, the CDR3 reads TGTGCCACCAGCCCCCACGGGGGAAGCAACTATGGCTACACCTTC.

This clonotype was found many times. The V and J genes are TRBV11-2 and TRBJ2-5; perhaps D is TRBD1 or TRBD2 (5 bases each). CDR1 is SGHAT and CDR2 is FQNNGV in the germline V gene. Trimming cost V 3 bases and J 3 bases, with 8 bases left between them. The length of the CDR3 is 13 residues. For the CDR3, the DNA is TGTGCCAGCAGCTTGGGGGTAAAAGAGACCCAGTACTTC. The encoded protein is CASSLGVKETQYF.

This clonotype was counted many times. The J gene is TRBJ2-7, the V gene TRBV10-3, with D tentatively TRBD1 or TRBD2 (5 bases each). The CDR3 is made up of 14 amino acids. From germline, CDR1 is ENHRY and CDR2 SYGVKD. V lost 6 bases, J lost 3 bases, and 15 bases lay in between. The CDR3 DNA reads as TGTGCCATCAGGACCGGGACGGAGAACTACGAGCAGTACTTC. This sequence encodes CAIRTGTENYEQYF.

This clonotype was seen repeatedly, ten times or more. The chain has TRBV7-8 and TRBJ1-1, with a possible D match to TRBD1 (5 bases). CDR1 and CDR2 from the germline V gene are SGHVS and FQNEAQ. The V gene lost 1 base and the J gene lost 0 bases, with 12 bases spanning the gap. The CDR3 sequence is 16 residues long. DNA of the CDR3: TGTGCCAGCAGCTTAGAGTCCAGGGCTTTGAACACTGAAGCTTTCTTT. It encodes CASSLESRALNTEAFF.

Note on this clonotype: One base away lies a much larger clone, so this may be a sequencing read error. The rearrangement links TRBV27 to TRBJ2-6; 7 nucleotides align to TRBD1. Germline V lookup: CDR1 MNHEY, CDR2 SMNVEV (reference sequence). The CDR3 runs 18 residues. Here the CDR3 reads CASNALGTASSGANVLAF. CDR3 nucleotides: TGTGCCAGCAATGCCTTGGGGACAGCCTCCTCTGGGGCCAACGTCCTGGCTTTC.

The chain carries TRBV5-1 and TRBJ2-2; no definite D call. The germline gives CDR1 SGHRS, CDR2 YFSETQ. Trimming stripped 4 bases from V and 4 bases from J, with 8 bases between. The CDR3 totals 13 residues. CDR3 sequence: CASSLSFTGELFF. CDR3 bases: TGCGCCAGCAGCCTATCCTTCACCGGGGAGCTGTTTTTT.

This clonotype was seen ten or more times. V usage is TRBV2 and J usage is TRBJ2-4, with TRBD1 as a possible D gene (6 bases). The CDR3 has 16 amino acids. Germline V gene lookup returns CDR1 SNHLY and CDR2 FYNNEI. The V end was cut by 6 bases, the J end by 0 bases, with 15 bases between. DNA for the CDR3: TGTGCCAGCAGCGACGGACAGAGGATAGCCAAAAACATTCAGTACTTC. This sequence encodes CASSDGQRIAKNIQYF.

This clonotype came up many times. The chain is built from TRBV12-3 or TRBV12-4 and TRBJ1-6, with D possibly matching TRBD1 (6 bases). Trimming stripped 3 bases from V and 5 bases from J, with 8 bases between. This CDR3 region has 14 residues. The CDR3 DNA follows: TGTGCCAGCAGTTTTGACAGGCATAATTCACCCCTCCACTTT. Translation gives CASSFDRHNSPLHF.

This chain connects TRBV6-5 to TRBJ1-6; 7 nucleotides line up with TRBD1. V was pared by 4 bases and J by 7 bases, with 10 bases of the junction left unmatched. The CDR3 runs 16 residues. Germline V gene lookup returns CDR1 MNHEY and CDR2 SVGAGI. For the CDR3, the DNA is TGTGCCAGCAGTTTTACCAGGGGGACGAGGAATTCACCCCTCCACTTT. Protein sequence: CASSFTRGTRNSPLHF.

This clonotype was counted many times. The chain recombines TRBV12-3 or TRBV12-4 with TRBJ2-7, with 7 bases fitting TRBD1. J gave up 2 bases and V 5 bases, and 3 bases lay outside the gene matches. This CDR3 is 13 amino acids long. The CDR3 loop reads CASSRQGPYEQYF. The CDR3 coding sequence is TGTGCCAGCAGTCGACAGGGCCCCTACGAGCAGTACTTC.

This clonotype appeared a few times. The rearrangement uses TRBV6-4 and TRBJ2-7, with 9 bases aligning to TRBD1. From germline, CDR1 is MRHNA and CDR2 SNTAGT. V trimming: 6 bases; J trimming: 7 bases; junction bases outside the gene matches: 13. This CDR3 has 15 residues. In DNA form, the CDR3 reads TGTGCCAGCAGCGCCATCAGGACAGGGGAGGGAGAGCAGTACTTC. Encoded protein: CASSAIRTGEGEQYF.

The CDR3 is CASSPGTGGREQYF. CDR3 coding DNA: TGTGCCAGCTCACCGGGGACAGGGGGCCGCGAGCAGTACTTC. This chain joins TRBV18 and TRBJ2-7, with 12 bases matching TRBD1. Germline trimming cut 3 bases from V and 6 bases from J; bases unmatched to any gene: 3. CDR3 size: 14 residues. In germline, CDR1 is KGHSH, CDR2 LQKENI. The entire variable domain, with the rest obtained from reference TRBV18 and TRBJ2-7, is as follows: NAGVMQNPRHLVRRRGQEARLRCSPMKGHSHVYWYRQLPEEGLKFMVYLQKENIIDESGMPKERFSAEFPKEGPSILRIQQVVRGDSAAYFCASSPGTGGREQYFGPGTRLTVT.